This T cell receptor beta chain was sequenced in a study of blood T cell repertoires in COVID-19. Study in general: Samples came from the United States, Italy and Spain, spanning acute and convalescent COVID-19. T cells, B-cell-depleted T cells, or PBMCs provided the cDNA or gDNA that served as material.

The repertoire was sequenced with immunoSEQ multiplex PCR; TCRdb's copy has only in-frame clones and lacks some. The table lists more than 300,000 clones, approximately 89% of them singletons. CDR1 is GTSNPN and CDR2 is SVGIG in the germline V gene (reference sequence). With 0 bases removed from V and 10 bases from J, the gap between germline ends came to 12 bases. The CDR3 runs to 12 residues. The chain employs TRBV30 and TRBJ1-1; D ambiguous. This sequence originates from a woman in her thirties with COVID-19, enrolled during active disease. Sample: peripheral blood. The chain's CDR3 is CAWSVRGSGAFF. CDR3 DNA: TGTGCCTGGAGTGTACGCGGGTCGGGAGCTTTCTTT.